The 2 T cell receptor beta chains presented below share a single source sample, sequenced in a study of OX40 agonist ivuxolimab in advanced cancers. Sequencing used immunoSEQ multiplex PCR; TCRdb keeps in-frame clones, though not all of them. Of 90,000 to 100,000 clones in the sample, approximately 90% were seen once. Sequenced here: CD4+ or CD8+ T cells sorted from blood, sampled in a trial of the OX40 agonist ivuxolimab. These receptors were collected from an adult with an advanced solid tumor such as melanoma, head and neck, liver or kidney cancer.

The chain combines TRBV6-5 with TRBJ1-2; maybe TRBD1 (5 bases). CDR3 length: 15 residues. Trimming cost V 6 bases and J 5 bases, with 19 bases left between them. Germline CDR1 and CDR2: MNHEY and SVGAGI. The CDR3 coding sequence is TGTGCCAGCAGGACGGCCTACAGGTCCCGGTATGGCTACACCTTC. Translated: CASRTAYRSRYGYTF.

The rearrangement joins TRBV7-3 to TRBJ2-2; D gene ambiguous. Trimming removed 2 bases at V and 4 bases at J, with 14 bases between. Germline V gene lookup returns CDR1 SGHTA and CDR2 FQGTGA. CDR3 length: 16 amino acids. This chain's CDR3 is CASSLVPHWATGELFF. The CDR3 DNA reads TGTGCCAGCAGCTTAGTCCCACATTGGGCCACCGGGGAGCTGTTTTTT.